Following are 30 T cell receptor beta chains from one sample sequenced in a study of blood T cell repertoires in COVID-19. Using immunoSEQ multiplex PCR, the repertoire was profiled, and TCRdb retains in-frame clones only, with some absent. The data hold 90,000 to 100,000 clones, with 87% observed a single time. Material: peripheral blood. These receptors were collected from a human donor in a cohort sampled during active COVID-19.

The V gene is TRBV30, the J gene TRBJ1-2, with TRBD1 as a possible D gene (6 bases). The CDR3 contains 13 residues. V was clipped by 2 bases and J by 6 bases, with 13 bases between them. Germline-derived CDR1 and CDR2 are GTSNPN and SVGIG (reference sequence). CDR3 nucleotide sequence: TGTGCCTGGAGTAACAGGGAGGGTAATGGCTACACCTTC. It yields the protein CAWSNREGNGYTF. Full variable domain (rest looked up from reference TRBV30 and TRBJ1-2): SQTIHQWPATLVQPVGSPLSLECTVEGTSNPNLYWYRQAAGRGLQLLFYSVGIGQISSEVPQNLSASRPQDRQFILSSKKLLLSDSGFYLCAWSNREGNGYTFGSGTRLTVV.

The chain couples TRBV7-9 to TRBJ2-3, with D possibly being TRBD1 (8 bases). CDR3 length: 14 amino acids. CDR1 and CDR2 from the germline V gene are SEHNR and FQNEAQ (reference sequence). V was shortened by 6 bases and J by 4 bases, with 14 bases between the two germline ends. The CDR3 bases are TGTGCCAGCAGGGACAGGGAGGGACCAGATACGCAGTATTTT. This gives the protein CASRDREGPDTQYF.

V gene TRBV10-3 combines with J gene TRBJ2-1, with 7 nucleotides matching TRBD1. The V gene end was trimmed by 3 bases and the J gene end by 5 bases; junction bases not matched to a gene: 10. CDR1 is ENHRY and CDR2 is SYGVKD in the germline V gene. CDR3 length: 16 residues. The CDR3, as DNA: TGTGCCATCAGTGACGAAGGGGGCGCAGGCGACAATGAGCAGTTCTTC. Protein: CAISDEGGAGDNEQFF.

The chain joins TRBV27 to TRBJ2-1, with 7 bases lining up with TRBD1. The germline V gene has CDR1 MNHEY and CDR2 SMNVEV (reference sequence). The CDR3 is 15 amino acids. V lost 3 bases to trimming and J lost 2 bases; unmatched junction nucleotides: 4. The CDR3 DNA follows: TGTGCCAGCAGTTTTACAGGGGCGACCTACAATGAGCAGTTCTTC. Protein product: CASSFTGATYNEQFF.

V is TRBV13 and J is TRBJ2-5, with 16 bases that match TRBD2. V shed 4 bases, J shed 5 bases, and the junction held 1 base outside the gene matches. Germline V gives CDR1 PRHDT, CDR2 FYEKMQ (reference sequence). This CDR3 region has 15 residues. CDR3 loop: CASSSGLAGGETQYF. CDR3 coding DNA: TGTGCCAGCAGCTCGGGACTAGCGGGAGGGGAGACCCAGTACTTC.

The chain combines TRBV5-1 with TRBJ2-5; 9 bases align to TRBD2. The CDR3 totals 16 residues. Trimming removed 0 bases from V and 5 bases from J; junction bases left unmatched: 8. The germline V gene encodes CDR1 SGHRS and CDR2 YFSETQ. The CDR3 here is CASSLEGGRAAETQYF. The CDR3 DNA sequence: TGCGCCAGCAGCTTGGAGGGCGGGAGGGCAGCTGAGACCCAGTACTTC.

The chain recombines TRBV7-9 with TRBJ2-4; D not certain. The V gene lost 5 bases and the J gene lost 6 bases, with 11 bases spanning the gap. Germline V gives CDR1 SEHNR, CDR2 FQNEAQ (reference sequence). The length of the CDR3 is 13 residues. CDR3 loop: CASSGYNGNIQYF. The CDR3 bases are TGTGCCAGCAGCGGTTATAACGGAAACATTCAGTACTTC.

The chain recombines TRBV27 with TRBJ2-5; possible D gene TRBD1, 5 bases. Germline V gene data show CDR1 as MNHEY and CDR2 as SMNVEV (reference sequence). Between the trimmed V and J ends, which lost 3 bases and 5 bases, there was a span of 13 bases. CDR3 length: 14 residues. This CDR3 is CASSFQGARETQYF. The DNA of the CDR3 is TGTGCCAGCAGTTTTCAAGGGGCGCGGGAGACCCAGTACTTC.

The chain's CDR3 is CASSEEGVGEKLFF. In nucleotides, the CDR3 is TGTGCCAGCAGTGAAGAGGGGGTCGGGGAAAAACTGTTTTTT. The chain carries TRBV2 and TRBJ1-4; tentative D call: TRBD1 (6 bases). V lost 1 base and J lost 8, with 11 bases in between. The CDR3 runs 14 residues. The germline gives CDR1 SNHLY, CDR2 FYNNEI. The full variable domain, its missing parts supplied by reference TRBV2 and TRBJ1-4, is EPEVTQTPSHQVTQMGQEVILRCVPISNHLYFYWYRQILGQKVEFLVSFYNNEISEKSEIFDDQFSVERPDGSNFTLKIRSTKLEDSAMYFCASSEEGVGEKLFFGSGTQLSVL.

V usage is TRBV29-1 and J usage is TRBJ2-7, with TRBD1 as a possible D gene (5 bases). The CDR3 sequence is 12 residues long. Deletions cut 2 bases from V and 4 bases from J, with 9 bases between. Germline V gene sequence: CDR1 SQVTM, CDR2 ANQGSEA. CDR3 in amino acids: CSVEYGAYEQYF. The CDR3 bases are TGCAGCGTTGAATATGGGGCTTACGAGCAGTACTTC.

The chain joins TRBV6-5 to TRBJ1-1, with TRBD1 matching 12 bases. The CDR3 contains 15 residues. With 5 bases clipped from V and 6 bases from J, the junction kept 7 bases outside the gene matches. Germline-derived CDR1 and CDR2 are MNHEY and SVGAGI. The DNA for the CDR3 is TGTGCCAGCAGTCGAGGGACAGGGGGCATCGCTGAAGCTTTCTTT. Translation gives CASSRGTGGIAEAFF.

The chain employs TRBV4-3 and TRBJ1-2; TRBD1 is a possible D gene (6 bases). V was cut by 2 bases and J by 1 base, with 14 bases left in between. The CDR3 covers 16 residues. Germline CDR1 LGHNA, CDR2 YSLEER. The CDR3 spells CASSQQQGNGNYGYTF. In nucleotides, the CDR3 is TGCGCCAGCAGCCAACAACAGGGTAACGGTAACTATGGCTACACCTTC.

The V gene is TRBV6-5, the J gene TRBJ1-2; 7 bases fit TRBD1. The germline V gene encodes CDR1 MNHEY and CDR2 SVGAGI. The CDR3 loop spans 12 amino acids. Losses at the gene ends were 10 bases for V and 4 bases for J; bases not matched to a gene: 6. The CDR3 is CAITQGGYGYTF. CDR3 nucleotide sequence: TGTGCCATCACGCAGGGGGGCTATGGCTACACCTTC.

The chain links TRBV7-9 to TRBJ1-1; possible D gene TRBD1, 6 bases. With 5 bases removed from V and 7 bases from J, the gap between germline ends came to 17 bases. The CDR3 consists of 14 residues. The V gene's germline CDR1 is SEHNR and CDR2 FQNEAQ (reference sequence). The CDR3 DNA reads as TGTGCCAGCAGCCCATGGACAGATGGGGGTGAAGCTTTCTTT. It translates to CASSPWTDGGEAFF.

V usage is TRBV7-9 and J usage is TRBJ2-2, with 11 positions matching TRBD2. Germline values: CDR1 SEHNR, CDR2 FQNEAQ (reference sequence). J was trimmed by 3 bases and V by 2 bases; bases with no gene match: 2. The CDR3 totals 16 residues. The CDR3 region has the DNA TGTGCCAGCAGCTTATCGACTAGCGGGGACACCGGGGAGCTGTTTTTT. Protein sequence: CASSLSTSGDTGELFF. Based on the CDR3 plus reference TRBV7-9 and TRBJ2-2, the full variable domain is DTGVSQNPRHKITKRGQNVTFRCDPISEHNRLYWYRQTLGQGPEFLTYFQNEAQLEKSRLLSDRFSAERPKGSFSTLEIQRTEQGDSAMYLCASSLSTSGDTGELFFGEGSRLTVL.

This clone is a singleton in its sample. The V and J genes are TRBV30 and TRBJ2-1; the match to TRBD2 covers 9 bases. Germline values: CDR1 GTSNPN, CDR2 SVGIG (reference sequence). The junction had 8 bases not matched to a gene; V was cut back by 4 bases and J by 4 bases. The CDR3 contains 15 residues. This CDR3 reads CAWTKTSGNYNEQFF. CDR3 bases: TGTGCCTGGACCAAGACTAGCGGAAATTACAATGAGCAGTTCTTC.

The chain carries TRBV19 and TRBJ2-1; 9 nucleotides align to TRBD2. CDR3 size: 18 residues. V dropped 7 bases and J dropped 3; count of bases not matched to a gene: 16. Germline V lookup: CDR1 LNHDA, CDR2 SQIVND (reference sequence). CDR3 protein: CASNPMAGGRAYYNEQFF. DNA of the CDR3: TGTGCCAGTAACCCAATGGCGGGCGGGAGGGCCTACTACAATGAGCAGTTCTTC.

This rearrangement joins TRBV6-2 or TRBV6-3 to TRBJ2-3; 12 bases are shared with TRBD2. The germline gives CDR1 MNHEY, CDR2 SVGEGT. The CDR3 loop spans 17 amino acids. Trimming removed 2 bases from V and 3 bases from J; junction bases left unmatched: 6. The CDR3 bases are TGTGCCAGCAGTTACCCGACTAGCGGGAGATCAACAGATACGCAGTATTTT. As protein: CASSYPTSGRSTDTQYF.

The chain couples TRBV9 to TRBJ1-1; TRBD1 aligns across 7 bases. The V and J ends lost 3 bases and 6 bases, in that order; junction bases with no gene match: 8. The CDR3 spans 14 residues. CDR1 and CDR2 (germline): SGDLS, YYNGEE. CDR3: CASSAKGAGAEAFF. DNA for the CDR3: TGTGCCAGCAGCGCAAAGGGGGCAGGGGCTGAAGCTTTCTTT.

This clone has only a few counts. The V call is TRBV7-9, the J call TRBJ2-1, with 9 bases identical to TRBD1. This CDR3 comprises 16 residues. CDR1 is SEHNR, CDR2 FQNEAQ, per germline (reference sequence). Losses at the gene ends were 3 bases for V and 4 bases for J; bases not matched to a gene: 7. DNA of the CDR3: TGTGCCAGCAGCTTCCCCACAGGGGGCCCTTACAATGAGCAGTTCTTC. Translated: CASSFPTGGPYNEQFF. Variable domain in full (rest from reference TRBV7-9 and TRBJ2-1): DTGVSQNPRHKITKRGQNVTFRCDPISEHNRLYWYRQTLGQGPEFLTYFQNEAQLEKSRLLSDRFSAERPKGSFSTLEIQRTEQGDSAMYLCASSFPTGGPYNEQFFGPGTRLTVL.

This clone has just a few counts. The gene calls are TRBV7-2 and TRBJ1-1; D not resolved. The CDR3 contains 13 residues. V gave up 4 bases and J gave up 1 base, with 7 bases separating them. CDR1 SGHTA and CDR2 FQGNSA come from the germline V gene. The CDR3 loop reads CASSSQENTEAFF. CDR3 nucleotide sequence: TGTGCCAGCAGCTCACAAGAGAACACTGAAGCTTTCTTT.

The gene calls are TRBV9 and TRBJ1-1; a possible D gene is TRBD1 (6 bases). This CDR3 region has 16 residues. The V gene lost 7 bases and the J gene lost 1 base, with 20 bases spanning the gap. The V gene's germline CDR1 is SGDLS and CDR2 YYNGEE. For the CDR3, the DNA is TGTGCCAGCCCTACTTACAGGGAAGAGAAGAACACTGAAGCTTTCTTT. It yields the protein CASPTYREEKNTEAFF.

The V gene is TRBV2, the J gene TRBJ2-7; the match to TRBD2 covers 8 bases. The CDR3 totals 16 residues. V dropped 1 base and J dropped 2; count of bases not matched to a gene: 7. Germline V gene sequence: CDR1 SNHLY, CDR2 FYNNEI. The CDR3 DNA follows: TGTGCCAGCAGTGAAGGTCCAGCGGGGGCGACCTACGAGCAGTACTTC. This translates into CASSEGPAGATYEQYF.

The V and J genes are TRBV19 and TRBJ1-2; TRBD1 aligns across 7 bases. Germline CDR1 LNHDA, CDR2 SQIVND (reference sequence). The CDR3 is 13 residues long. J lost 6 bases, V lost 7 bases, and 8 bases had no gene match. CDR3 nucleotides: TGTGCCAGTACCAAACAGGGGTACAATGGCTACACCTTC. Translated, it gives CASTKQGYNGYTF.

The chain employs TRBV6-5 and TRBJ1-3; no firm D call. V lost 6 bases, J lost 0 bases, and 12 bases lay in between. CDR1 MNHEY and CDR2 SVGAGI come from the germline V gene. CDR3 length equals 15 residues. CDR3 coding DNA: TGTGCCAGCAGGGAGATCCCTAACTCTGGAAACACCATATATTTT. Protein: CASREIPNSGNTIYF.

The CDR3 region is CASVGSGANVLTF. The CDR3 DNA reads as TGTGCCTCCGTCGGCTCTGGGGCCAACGTCCTGACTTTC. The chain has TRBV7-9 and TRBJ2-6; D uncertain. Trimming stripped 11 bases from V and 0 bases from J, with 8 bases between. Germline CDR1 and CDR2: SEHNR and FQNEAQ (reference sequence). There are 13 residues in the CDR3. Filled out from reference TRBV7-9 and TRBJ2-6, the complete variable domain reads DTGVSQNPRHKITKRGQNVTFRCDPISEHNRLYWYRQTLGQGPEFLTYFQNEAQLEKSRLLSDRFSAERPKGSFSTLEIQRTEQGDSAMYLCASVGSGANVLTFGAGSRLTVL.

The V call is TRBV6-2 or TRBV6-3, the J call TRBJ1-1; the D is unclear. The CDR3 is 16 amino acids. Germline V CDR1 and CDR2: MNHEY, SVGEGT. The V and J ends lost 2 bases and 3 bases respectively, with 16 bases between them. The CDR3 DNA reads TGTGCCAGCAGTTACGGTCCGGGAGATGCCTACACTGAAGCTTTCTTT. Amino acid sequence: CASSYGPGDAYTEAFF.

V and J are TRBV19 and TRBJ1-5, with D possibly being TRBD1 (6 bases). The V gene lost 6 bases and the J gene lost 5 bases, with 14 bases spanning the gap. This CDR3 has 14 residues. In germline, CDR1 is LNHDA, CDR2 SQIVND (reference sequence). The CDR3 region is CASSKTGRHQPQHF. CDR3 nucleotides: TGTGCCAGTAGCAAAACAGGGCGGCATCAGCCCCAGCATTTT.

The rearrangement links TRBV4-3 to TRBJ1-6, with 10 bases that match TRBD1. V was pared by 0 bases and J by 10 bases, with 9 bases of the junction left unmatched. The CDR3 has 17 amino acids. Looked up from germline, CDR1 is LGHNA and CDR2 is YSLEER. CDR3 sequence reads: CASSQEWPGQGQSPLHF. CDR3 DNA sequence: TGCGCCAGCAGCCAAGAGTGGCCGGGACAGGGGCAGTCACCCCTCCACTTT.

To note about this clone: At one of its ends the junction is not consistent with the germline gene, which may arise from a read error. The chain links TRBV7-6 to TRBJ1-1; 7 bases match TRBD1. CDR3 length: 15 amino acids. CDR1 is SGHVS, CDR2 FNYEAQ, per germline. CDR3 sequence (DNA): TGTGCCAGCAGCTTAGGAGGCAGGGGGAACCCTGAAGCTTTCTTT. It yields the protein CASSLGGRGNPEAFF.